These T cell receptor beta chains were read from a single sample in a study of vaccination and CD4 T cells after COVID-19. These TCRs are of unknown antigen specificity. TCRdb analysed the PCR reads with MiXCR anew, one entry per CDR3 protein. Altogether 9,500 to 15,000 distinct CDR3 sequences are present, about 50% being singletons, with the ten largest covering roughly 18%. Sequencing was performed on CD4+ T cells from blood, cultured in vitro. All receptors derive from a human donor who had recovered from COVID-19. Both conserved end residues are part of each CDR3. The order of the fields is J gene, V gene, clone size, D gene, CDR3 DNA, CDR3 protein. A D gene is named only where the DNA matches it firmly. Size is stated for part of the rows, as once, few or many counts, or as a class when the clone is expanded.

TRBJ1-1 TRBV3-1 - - TGTGCCAGCAGCCTCAGACATTCCCCTGAAGCTTTCTTT CASSLRHSPEAFF
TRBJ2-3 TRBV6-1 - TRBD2 TGTGCCAGCAGTGGAGGCGCTAGCGGGATACTGGATACGCAGTATTTT CASSGGASGILDTQYF
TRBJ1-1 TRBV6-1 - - TGTGCCAGCAGTGAAGCCTCCGGCGGACGAAGGACCGAAGCTTTCTTT CASSEASGGRRTEAFF
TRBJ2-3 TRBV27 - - TGTGCCAGCAGTTTATGGGGGGGCGCGACTACAGATACGCAGTATTTT CASSLWGGATTDTQYF
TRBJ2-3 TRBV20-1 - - TGCAGTGCTAGAGATGAGGGGGGCGGGCCGGGTACGCAGTATTTT CSARDEGGGPGTQYF
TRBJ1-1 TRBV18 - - TGTGCCAGCTCACCACCGTTTAACACTGAAGCTTTCTTT CASSPPFNTEAFF
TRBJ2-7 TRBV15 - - TGTGCCACCAGCAGAGATCCCGACATTCTCTCCTACGAGCAGTACTTC CATSRDPDILSYEQYF
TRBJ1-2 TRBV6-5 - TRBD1 TGTGCCAGCAGTTACTCTCAGGGGGCAAACTATGGCTACACCTTC CASSYSQGANYGYTF
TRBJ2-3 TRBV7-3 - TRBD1 TGTGCCAGCAGCCCGTGGGACAGGTCCGATACGCAGTATTTT CASSPWDRSDTQYF
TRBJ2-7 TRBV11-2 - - TGTGCCAGCAGCTTAGATCTTAGGGCATACGAGCAGTACTTC CASSLDLRAYEQYF
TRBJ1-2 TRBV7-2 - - TGTGCCGGCAGCCCTTTAGCTAACTATGGCTACACCTTC CAGSPLANYGYTF
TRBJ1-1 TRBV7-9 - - TGTGCCAGCAGCTTAGGAGCGGGGGGGGCCGGCTTT CASSLGAGGAGF
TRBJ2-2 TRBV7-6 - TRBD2 TGTGCCAGCAGCTTAGTTAGCGGGAGCAGTAGTACCGGGGAGCTGTTTTTT CASSLVSGSSSTGELFF
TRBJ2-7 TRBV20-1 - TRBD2 TGCAGTGCTCGACTAGCGGGACTCCCCGAGCAGTACTTC CSARLAGLPEQYF
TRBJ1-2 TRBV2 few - TGTGCCAGCAGCGGACCGGGGCAGGGCCTAAACTATGGCTACACCTTC CASSGPGQGLNYGYTF
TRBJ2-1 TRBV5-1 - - TGCGCCAGCAGCCCCGGGGGTAGGGGGGCCTACAATGAGCAGTTCTTC CASSPGGRGAYNEQFF
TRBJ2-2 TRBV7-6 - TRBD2 TGTGCCAGCAGCTTACTAGCGGGAGATAAGACCGGGGAGCTGTTTTTT CASSLLAGDKTGELFF
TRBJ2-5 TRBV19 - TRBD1 TGTGCCAGTAGACAGGGGGCTGGAGAGACCCAGTACTTC CASRQGAGETQYF
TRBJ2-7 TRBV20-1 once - TGCAGTGCTATTTTATCGGGAGAAAACTACGAGCAGTACTTC CSAILSGENYEQYF
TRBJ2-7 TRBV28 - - TGTGCCAGCAGTTTTCCACCGGGGGGCCTCTACGAGCAGTACTTC CASSFPPGGLYEQYF
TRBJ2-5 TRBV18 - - TGTGCCAGCGGGGGAAGTGAGACCCAGTACTTC CASGGSETQYF
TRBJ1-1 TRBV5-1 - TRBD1 TGCGCCAGCAGCTCGGAGACAGGGGGCTGGGGGAACACTGAAGCTTTCTTT CASSSETGGWGNTEAFF
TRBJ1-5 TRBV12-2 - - TGTGCAAGTCGCCTCGGGACAGGGGGTACTCAGCCCCAGCATTTT CASRLGTGGTQPQHF
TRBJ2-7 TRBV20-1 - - TGCAGTGCTAGAGATCTGGGGGGCGCGTACGAGCAGTACTTC CSARDLGGAYEQYF
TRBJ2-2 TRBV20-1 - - TGCAGTGCTGAAGACAGGCCGACCGGGGAGCTGTTTTTT CSAEDRPTGELFF
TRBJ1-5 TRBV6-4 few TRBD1 TGTGCCAGCAGTGAAAAGGACAGGGGCAATCAGCCCCAGCATTTT CASSEKDRGNQPQHF
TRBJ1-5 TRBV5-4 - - TGTGCCAGCAGCCAGGACAATATCCAGCCCCAGCATTTT CASSQDNIQPQHF
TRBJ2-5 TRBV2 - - TGTGCCAGCAAAACGCAGGAGACCCAGTACTTT CASKTQETQYF
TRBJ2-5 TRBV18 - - TGTGCCAGCTCACCAAGTTTGCAAGAGACCCAGTACTTC CASSPSLQETQYF
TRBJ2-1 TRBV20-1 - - TGCAGTGCTAGAATTCGCGGAACCTACAATGAGCAGTTCTTC CSARIRGTYNEQFF
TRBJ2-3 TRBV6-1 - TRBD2 TGTGCCAGCAGTGCCGAGACTAGCCGTAGCACAGATACGCAGTATTTT CASSAETSRSTDTQYF
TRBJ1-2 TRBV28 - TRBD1 TGTGCCAGCAGCCCCAGGGACAGGGGTTATGGCTACACCTTC CASSPRDRGYGYTF
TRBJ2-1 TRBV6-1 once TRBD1 TGTGCCAGCAGTACCGAAAGACAGGGTATTTCCTACAATGAGCAGTTCTTC CASSTERQGISYNEQFF
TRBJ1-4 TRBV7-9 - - TGTGCCAGCAGCTTAGTTGGGACGTCCGAAAAACTGTTTTTT CASSLVGTSEKLFF
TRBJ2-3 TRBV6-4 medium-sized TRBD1 TGTGCCAGCAGTGGGACAGGGGGCGCAGATACGCAGTATTTT CASSGTGGADTQYF
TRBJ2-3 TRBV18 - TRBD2 TGTGCCAGCTCACCTACACTAGCGGGAGGGCCGGTAGATACGCAGTATTTT CASSPTLAGGPVDTQYF
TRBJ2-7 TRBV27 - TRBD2 TGTGCCAGCAGGACTTCGGGAGGCGACGAGCAGTACTTC CASRTSGGDEQYF
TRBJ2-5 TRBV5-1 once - TGCGCCAGCAGCTTGTCCGGGGCCAGCGTCGTTGAGACCCAGTACTTC CASSLSGASVVETQYF
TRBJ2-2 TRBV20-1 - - TGCAGTGCTCTAAGACGGCCCACCGGGGAGCTGTTTTTT CSALRRPTGELFF
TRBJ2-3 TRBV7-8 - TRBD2 TGTGCCAGCAGCCCCCTAGCGGGAGGGGCAGATACGCAGTATTTT CASSPLAGGADTQYF
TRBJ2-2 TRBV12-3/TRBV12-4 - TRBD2 TGTGCCACCGGGAGAACGGCGGGGGTTAACACCGGGGAGCTGTTTTTT CATGRTAGVNTGELFF
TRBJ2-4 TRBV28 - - TGTGCCAGCAGTCCCTCAGGGTTGGCCAAAAACATTCAGTACTTC CASSPSGLAKNIQYF
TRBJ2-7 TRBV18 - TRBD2 TGTGCCAGCTCACCAATCTCCATATCGCCCCAATCTAGCGGGAACGAGCAGTACTTC CASSPISISPQSSGNEQYF
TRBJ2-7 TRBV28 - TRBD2 TGTGCCAGCAGTTCTAGACGGGAGGTGGCGCGGCAGTACTTC CASSSRREVARQYF
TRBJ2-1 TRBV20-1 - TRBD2 TGCAGTGCTAGAGACACAGCGGGAACAAGGTCCTACAATGAGCAGTTCTTC CSARDTAGTRSYNEQFF
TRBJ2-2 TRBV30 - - TGTGCCATGAGGGGGGAATACACCGGGGAGCTGTTTTTT CAMRGEYTGELFF